This note documents a single T cell receptor beta chain sequence. What it binds is not known. This sample is part of a study of CD8 T cells in Susac syndrome. Germline assignment: CDR1 LGHDT and CDR2 YNNKEL (reference sequence). The CDR3 runs 15 residues. The ends lost 4 bases at V and 7 bases at J; junction bases unmatched: 11. Study-wide points: The study acknowledged a relatively small number of individuals in its TCR sequencing and HLA analysis.

Reverse transcription of about 0.5 to 1 ug RNA was carried out with random hexamers. TCRdb processed the immunoSEQ multiplex PCR reads anew with MiXCR; each CDR3 protein has one entry. The table records around 140,000 distinct CDR3 sequences, around 94% of them present only once. While serving as controls, healthy donors were matched for age and sex. The chain employs TRBV3-1 and TRBJ2-5; 8 nucleotides match TRBD1. Sequencing used CD4+ T cells from PBMCs. The TCR was taken from a human donor in good health. This chain's CDR3 is CASSPLDRGRGTQYF. For the CDR3, the DNA is TGTGCCAGCAGCCCCCTTGACAGGGGAAGGGGGACCCAGTACTTC.